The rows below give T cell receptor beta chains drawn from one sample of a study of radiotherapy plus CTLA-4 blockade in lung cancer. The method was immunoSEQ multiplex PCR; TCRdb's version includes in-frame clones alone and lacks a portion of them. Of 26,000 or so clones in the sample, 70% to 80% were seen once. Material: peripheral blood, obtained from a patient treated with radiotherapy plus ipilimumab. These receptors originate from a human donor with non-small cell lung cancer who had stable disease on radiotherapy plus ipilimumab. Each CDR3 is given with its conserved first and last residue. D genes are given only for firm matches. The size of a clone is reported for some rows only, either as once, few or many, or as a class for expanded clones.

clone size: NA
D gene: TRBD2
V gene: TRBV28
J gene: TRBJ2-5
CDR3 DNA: TGTGCCAGCAGCCCCCTGGGACTAGCGGGGGGCGGGGAGACCCAGTACTTC
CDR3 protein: CASSPLGLAGGGETQYF

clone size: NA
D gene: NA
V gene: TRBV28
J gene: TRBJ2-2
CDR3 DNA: TGTGCCAGCAGTTTTCTCCAACCCGGGGAGCTGTTTTTT
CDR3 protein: CASSFLQPGELFF

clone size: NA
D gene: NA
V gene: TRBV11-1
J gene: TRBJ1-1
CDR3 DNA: TGTGCCAGCAGCTTAGCGCAGCTGAACACTGAAGCTTTCTTT
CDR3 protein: CASSLAQLNTEAFF

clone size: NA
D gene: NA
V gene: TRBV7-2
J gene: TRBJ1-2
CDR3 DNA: TGTGCCAGCAGCCGGTCCAGGAAACTCGGCTACACCTTC
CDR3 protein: CASSRSRKLGYTF

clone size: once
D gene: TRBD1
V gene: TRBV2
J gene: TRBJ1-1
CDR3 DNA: TGTGCCAGCAGTGAAGACAGGGGGAGAGGGACTGAAGCTTTCTTT
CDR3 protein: CASSEDRGRGTEAFF

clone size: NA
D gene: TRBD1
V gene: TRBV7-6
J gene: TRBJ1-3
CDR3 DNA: TGTGCCAGCAGCTCGGACAGGGGGCTCATTTCTGGAAACACCATATATTTT
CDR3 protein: CASSSDRGLISGNTIYF

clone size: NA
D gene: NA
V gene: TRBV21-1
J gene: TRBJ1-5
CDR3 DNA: TGTGCCAGCAGCAAAAGTAGTACAGGCAATCAGCCCCAGCATTTT
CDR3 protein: CASSKSSTGNQPQHF

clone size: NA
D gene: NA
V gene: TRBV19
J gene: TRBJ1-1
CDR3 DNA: TGTGCCAGTAGTATGAGAGTGGACCTCGGAGAAGCTTTCTTT
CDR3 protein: CASSMRVDLGEAFF

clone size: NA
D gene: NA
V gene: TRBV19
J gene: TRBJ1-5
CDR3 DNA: TGTGCCAGTAGTATATCAAGGGATCAGCCCCAGCATTTT
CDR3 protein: CASSISRDQPQHF

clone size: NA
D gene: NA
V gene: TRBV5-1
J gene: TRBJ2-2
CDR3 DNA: TGCGCCAGCAGCCAACAGGGCACCGGGGAGCTGTTTTTT
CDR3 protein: CASSQQGTGELFF

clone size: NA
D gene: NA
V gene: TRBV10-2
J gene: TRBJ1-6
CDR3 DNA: TGCGCCAGCAGAACAGAGGCCAATTCACCCCTCCACTTT
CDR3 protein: CASRTEANSPLHF

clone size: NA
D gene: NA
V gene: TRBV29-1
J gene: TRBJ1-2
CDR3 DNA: TGCAGCGTTGGGGGGGGTGGACCTATGCTCTCCGGCTACACCTTC
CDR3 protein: CSVGGGGPMLSGYTF

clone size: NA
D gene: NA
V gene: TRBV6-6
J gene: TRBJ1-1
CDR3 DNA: TGTGCCAGCAGTTTCCAAATGAGGTCTGAAGCTTTCTTT
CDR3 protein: CASSFQMRSEAFF

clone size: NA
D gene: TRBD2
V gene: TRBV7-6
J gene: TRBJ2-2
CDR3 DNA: TGTGCCAGCAGCTTAGGGGCCGGGGGGAGCACCGGGGAGCTGTTTTTT
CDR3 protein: CASSLGAGGSTGELFF

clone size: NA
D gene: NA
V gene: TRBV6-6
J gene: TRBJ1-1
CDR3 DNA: TGTGCCAGCAGTTATAAGGGAAACACTGAAGCTTTCTTT
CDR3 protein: CASSYKGNTEAFF

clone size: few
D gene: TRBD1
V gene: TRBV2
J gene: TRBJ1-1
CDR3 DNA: TGTGCCAGCAGCGGACAGGACTTGACTGAAGCTTTCTTT
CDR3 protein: CASSGQDLTEAFF

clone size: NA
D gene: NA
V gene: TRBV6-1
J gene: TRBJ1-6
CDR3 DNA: TGTGCCAGCAGTGGCGTCCAGGGGTACTCCTATAATTCACCCCTCCACTTT
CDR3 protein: CASSGVQGYSYNSPLHF

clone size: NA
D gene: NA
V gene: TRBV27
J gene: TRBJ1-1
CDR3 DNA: TGTGCCAGCAGTTTATCCAGGGGCCCTGAAGCTTTCTTT
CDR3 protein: CASSLSRGPEAFF

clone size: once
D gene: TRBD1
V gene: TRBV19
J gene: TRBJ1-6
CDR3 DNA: TGTGCCACTACGGACAGGGGGCATTCACCCCTCCACTTT
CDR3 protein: CATTDRGHSPLHF

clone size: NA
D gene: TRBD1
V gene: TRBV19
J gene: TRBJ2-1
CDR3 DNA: TGTGCCAGTAGTACCGGGACAGGGCACCCCCGTCAAGATAGCGAGCAGTTCTTC
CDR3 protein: CASSTGTGHPRQDSEQFF

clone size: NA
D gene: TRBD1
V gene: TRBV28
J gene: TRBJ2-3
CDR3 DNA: TGTGCCAGCAGCCCCGGACAGGGACCCACAGATACGCAGTATTTT
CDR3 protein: CASSPGQGPTDTQYF

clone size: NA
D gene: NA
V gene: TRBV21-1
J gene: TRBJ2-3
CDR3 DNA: TGTGCCAGCAGCAAACCCACTCTAGCGGGGCACACAGATACGCAGTATTTT
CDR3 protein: CASSKPTLAGHTDTQYF

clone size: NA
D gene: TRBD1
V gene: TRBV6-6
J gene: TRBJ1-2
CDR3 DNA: TGTGCCAGCAGTTACTCCGACAGGGACTATGGCTACACCTTC
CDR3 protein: CASSYSDRDYGYTF

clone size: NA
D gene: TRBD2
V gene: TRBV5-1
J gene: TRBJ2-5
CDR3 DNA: TGCGCCAGCAGCTTGCAGGCTAGCGGGGGAGAAGAGACCCAGTACTTC
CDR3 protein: CASSLQASGGEETQYF

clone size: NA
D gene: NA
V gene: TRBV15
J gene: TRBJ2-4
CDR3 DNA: TGTGCCACCAGCAGAGAAACGGGACTCGGGAACATTCAGTACTTC
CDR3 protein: CATSRETGLGNIQYF

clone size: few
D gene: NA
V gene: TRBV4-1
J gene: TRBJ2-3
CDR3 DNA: TGCGCCAGCAGCCAAGAGGGACGAGTCACAGATACGCAGTATTTT
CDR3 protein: CASSQEGRVTDTQYF

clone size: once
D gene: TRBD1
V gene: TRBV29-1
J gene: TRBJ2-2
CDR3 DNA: TGCAGCGTGCAAATCCCGACAGGGGGCGGTATCGGGGAGCTGTTTTTT
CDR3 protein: CSVQIPTGGGIGELFF

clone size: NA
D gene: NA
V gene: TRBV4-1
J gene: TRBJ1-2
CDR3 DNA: TGCGCCAGCAGCCAAGTGGACAGCCGTAACTATGGCTACACCTTC
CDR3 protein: CASSQVDSRNYGYTF

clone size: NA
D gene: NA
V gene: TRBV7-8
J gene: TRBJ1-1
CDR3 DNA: TGTGCCAGCAGCTTAGCTGGGGGTAGAATGAACACTGAAGCTTTCTTT
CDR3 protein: CASSLAGGRMNTEAFF

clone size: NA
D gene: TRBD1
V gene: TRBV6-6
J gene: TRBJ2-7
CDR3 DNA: TGTGCCAGCATTCGGGACAGGGTGACCTACGAGCAGTACTTC
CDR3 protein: CASIRDRVTYEQYF

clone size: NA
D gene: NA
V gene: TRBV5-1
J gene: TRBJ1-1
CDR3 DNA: TGCGCCAGCAGCCAAGGACTCACTGAAGCTTTCTTT
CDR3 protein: CASSQGLTEAFF

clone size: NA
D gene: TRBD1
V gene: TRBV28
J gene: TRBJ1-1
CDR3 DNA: TGTGCCAGCAGACACCTGGGACAGGCCCCCACTGAAGCTTTCTTT
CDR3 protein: CASRHLGQAPTEAFF

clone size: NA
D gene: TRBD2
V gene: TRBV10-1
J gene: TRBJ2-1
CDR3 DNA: TGCGCCAGCAGCCCACTAGCGGGGGGGCCCCAGTTCTTC
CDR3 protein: CASSPLAGGPQFF

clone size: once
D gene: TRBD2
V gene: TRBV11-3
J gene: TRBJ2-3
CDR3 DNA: TGTGCCAGCAGCTCGGGACTAGCGCGGAGCACAGATACGCAGTATTTT
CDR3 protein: CASSSGLARSTDTQYF

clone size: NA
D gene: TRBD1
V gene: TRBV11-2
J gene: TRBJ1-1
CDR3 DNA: TGTGCCAGCAGCTCTCAGGGGGCCGGCACTGAAGCTTTCTTT
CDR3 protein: CASSSQGAGTEAFF

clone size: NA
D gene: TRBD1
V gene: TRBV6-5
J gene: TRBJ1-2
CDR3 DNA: TGTGCCAGCAACGCCGGGACAGGTTATGGCTACACCTTC
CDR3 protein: CASNAGTGYGYTF

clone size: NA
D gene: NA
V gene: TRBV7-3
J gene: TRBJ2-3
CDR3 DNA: TGTGCCAGCAGCTTCCTTAGCGGCTCTTACACAGATACGCAGTATTTT
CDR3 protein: CASSFLSGSYTDTQYF

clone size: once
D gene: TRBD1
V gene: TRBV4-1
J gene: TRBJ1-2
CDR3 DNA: TGCGCCAGCAGCCAAGATTCCACGACAGGGGGGAATGGCTACACCTTC
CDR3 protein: CASSQDSTTGGNGYTF

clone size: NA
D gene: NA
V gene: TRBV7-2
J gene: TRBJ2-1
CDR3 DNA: TGTGCCAGCAGACTGGTGGATGAGCAGTTCTTC
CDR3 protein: CASRLVDEQFF

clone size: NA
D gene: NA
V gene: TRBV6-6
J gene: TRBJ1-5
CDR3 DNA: TGTGCCAGCAGCGGACATTATAGCAATCAGCCCCAGCATTTT
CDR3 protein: CASSGHYSNQPQHF

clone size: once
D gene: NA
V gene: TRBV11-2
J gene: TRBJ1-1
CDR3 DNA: TGTGCCAGCAGCTTAGTCGCAGGGAGGATGAACACTGAAGCTTTCTTT
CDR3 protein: CASSLVAGRMNTEAFF